This T cell receptor (beta chain) was sequenced for a study of tumor-infiltrating lymphocytes in oesophageal squamous cell carcinoma. CDR1 SEHNR and CDR2 FQNEAQ come from the germline V gene (reference sequence). The CDR3 is 16 amino acids long, termini counted. This clonotype came up many times. Since the CDR3 does not end with the conserved phenylalanine or tryptophan, this likely comes from a read error. The limits of the CDR3 on the DNA are not certain, so only TCRdb's listed CDR3 is given. Using its own MiXCR run on the PCR reads, TCRdb lists one record per CDR3 protein. This table holds 12,000 or so distinct CDR3 sequences, about 55% found once.

The chain couples TRBV7-9 to TRBJ2-7; TRBD1, the table's D call, was not compared with the DNA. The sample consisted of esophageal tumor tissue. The TCR originated in a female donor with esophageal squamous cell carcinoma. Here the CDR3 reads CASSLEGVGVGYTFGS.